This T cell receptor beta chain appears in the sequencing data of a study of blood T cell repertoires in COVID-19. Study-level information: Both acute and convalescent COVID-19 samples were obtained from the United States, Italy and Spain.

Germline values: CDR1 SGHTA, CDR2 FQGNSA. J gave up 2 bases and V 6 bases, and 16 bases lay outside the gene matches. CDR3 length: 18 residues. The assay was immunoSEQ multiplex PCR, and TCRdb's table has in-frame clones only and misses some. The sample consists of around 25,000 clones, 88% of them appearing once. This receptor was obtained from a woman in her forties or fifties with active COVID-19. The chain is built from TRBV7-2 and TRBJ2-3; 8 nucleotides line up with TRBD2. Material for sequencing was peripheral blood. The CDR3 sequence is CASSPGPSGWPLTDTQYF. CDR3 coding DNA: TGTGCCAGCAGTCCGGGGCCTAGCGGGTGGCCTCTCACAGATACGCAGTATTTT.